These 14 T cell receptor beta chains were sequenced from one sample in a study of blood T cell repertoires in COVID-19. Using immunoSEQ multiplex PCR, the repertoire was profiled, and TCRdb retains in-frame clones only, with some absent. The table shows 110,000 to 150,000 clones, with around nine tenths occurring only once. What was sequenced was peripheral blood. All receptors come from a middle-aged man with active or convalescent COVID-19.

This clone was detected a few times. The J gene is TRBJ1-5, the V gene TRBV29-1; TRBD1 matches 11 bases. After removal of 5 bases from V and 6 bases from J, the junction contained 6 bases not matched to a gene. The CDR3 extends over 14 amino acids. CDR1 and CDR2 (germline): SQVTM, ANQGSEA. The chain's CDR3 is CSVSLGTGGQPQHF. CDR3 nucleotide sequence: TGCAGCGTTTCCCTAGGGACAGGGGGTCAGCCCCAGCATTTT.

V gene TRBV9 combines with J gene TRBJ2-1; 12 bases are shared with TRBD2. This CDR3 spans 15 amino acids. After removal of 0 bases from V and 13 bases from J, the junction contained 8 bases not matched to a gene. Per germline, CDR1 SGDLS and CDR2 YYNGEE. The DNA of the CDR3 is TGTGCCAGCAGCGTAGAAACTAGCGGGAGGTCGGAACAGTTCTTC. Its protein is CASSVETSGRSEQFF.

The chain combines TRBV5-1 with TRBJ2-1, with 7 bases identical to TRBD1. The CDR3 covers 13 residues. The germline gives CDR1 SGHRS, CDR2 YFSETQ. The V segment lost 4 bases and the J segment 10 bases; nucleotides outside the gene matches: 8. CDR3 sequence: CASSPRQGGEQFF. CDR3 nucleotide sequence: TGCGCCAGCAGCCCACGACAGGGCGGCGAGCAGTTCTTC.

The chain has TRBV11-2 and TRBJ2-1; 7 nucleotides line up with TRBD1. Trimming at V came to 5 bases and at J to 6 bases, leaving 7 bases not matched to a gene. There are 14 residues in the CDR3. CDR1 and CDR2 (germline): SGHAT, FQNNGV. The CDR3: CASSPDRVGNEQFF. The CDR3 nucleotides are TGTGCCAGCAGCCCTGACAGGGTGGGCAATGAGCAGTTCTTC.

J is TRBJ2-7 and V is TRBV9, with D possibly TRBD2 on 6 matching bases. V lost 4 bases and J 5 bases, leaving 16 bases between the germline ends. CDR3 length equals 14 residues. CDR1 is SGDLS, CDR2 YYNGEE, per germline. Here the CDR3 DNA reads TGTGCCAGCAGCCCCCAACTCGGGAGAAACGAGCAGTACTTC. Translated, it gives CASSPQLGRNEQYF.

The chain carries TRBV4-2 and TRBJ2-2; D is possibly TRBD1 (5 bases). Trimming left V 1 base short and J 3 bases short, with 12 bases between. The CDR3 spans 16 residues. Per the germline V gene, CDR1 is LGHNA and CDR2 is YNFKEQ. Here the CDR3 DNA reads TGTGCCAGCAGCCAAGTTGCCGTGACAGACACCGGGGAGCTGTTTTTT. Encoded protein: CASSQVAVTDTGELFF.

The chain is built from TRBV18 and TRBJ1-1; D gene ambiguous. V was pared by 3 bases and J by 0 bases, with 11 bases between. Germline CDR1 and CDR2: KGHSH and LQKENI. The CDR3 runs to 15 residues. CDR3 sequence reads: CASSPEAYMNTEAFF. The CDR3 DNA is TGTGCCAGCTCACCTGAGGCCTATATGAACACTGAAGCTTTCTTT.

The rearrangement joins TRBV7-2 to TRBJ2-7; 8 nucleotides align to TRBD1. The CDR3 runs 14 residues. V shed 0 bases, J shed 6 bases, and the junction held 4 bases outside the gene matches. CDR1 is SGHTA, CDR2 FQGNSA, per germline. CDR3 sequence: CASSLAVRGREQYF. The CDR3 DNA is TGTGCCAGCAGCTTAGCTGTCAGGGGGCGCGAGCAGTACTTC.

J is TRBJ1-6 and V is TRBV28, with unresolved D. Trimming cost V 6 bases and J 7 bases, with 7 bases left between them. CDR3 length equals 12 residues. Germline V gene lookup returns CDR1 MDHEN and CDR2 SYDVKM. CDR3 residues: CASSPRNSPLHF. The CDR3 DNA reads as TGTGCCAGCAGCCCACGGAATTCACCCCTCCACTTT.

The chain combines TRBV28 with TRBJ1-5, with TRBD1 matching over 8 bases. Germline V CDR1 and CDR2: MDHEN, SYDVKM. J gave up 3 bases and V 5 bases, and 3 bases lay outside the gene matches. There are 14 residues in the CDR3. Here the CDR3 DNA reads TGTGCCAGCAGTCTGACAGGGGTCAATCAGCCCCAGCATTTT. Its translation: CASSLTGVNQPQHF.

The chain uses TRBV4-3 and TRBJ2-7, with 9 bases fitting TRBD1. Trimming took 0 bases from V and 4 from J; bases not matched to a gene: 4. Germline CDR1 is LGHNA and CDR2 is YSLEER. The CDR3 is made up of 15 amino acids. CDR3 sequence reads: CASSQEVQGAYEQYF. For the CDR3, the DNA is TGCGCCAGCAGCCAAGAGGTACAGGGGGCTTACGAGCAGTACTTC.

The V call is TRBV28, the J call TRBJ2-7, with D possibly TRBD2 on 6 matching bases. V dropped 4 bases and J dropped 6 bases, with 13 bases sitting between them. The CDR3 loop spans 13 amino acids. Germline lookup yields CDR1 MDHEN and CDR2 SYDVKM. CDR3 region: CASSSGRLSEQYF. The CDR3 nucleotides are TGTGCCAGCAGTTCGGGGAGGCTGAGCGAGCAGTACTTC.

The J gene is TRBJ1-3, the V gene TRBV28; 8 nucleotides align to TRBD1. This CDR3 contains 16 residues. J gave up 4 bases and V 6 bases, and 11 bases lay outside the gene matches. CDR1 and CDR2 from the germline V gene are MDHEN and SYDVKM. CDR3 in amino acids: CASRPRTGSRGNTIYF. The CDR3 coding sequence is TGTGCCAGCAGGCCCCGGACAGGGTCCAGAGGAAACACCATATATTTT.

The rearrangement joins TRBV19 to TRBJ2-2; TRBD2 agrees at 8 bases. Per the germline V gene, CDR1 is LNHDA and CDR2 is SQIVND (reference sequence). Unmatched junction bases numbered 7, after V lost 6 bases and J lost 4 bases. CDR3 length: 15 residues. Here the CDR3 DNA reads TGTGCCAGTAGGGCTGGACTAGCCAGCACCGGGGAGCTGTTTTTT. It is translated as CASRAGLASTGELFF.